This T cell receptor (beta chain) was captured by sequencing in a study of technical replicates of blood from a few donors. Generated by immunoSEQ multiplex PCR, the TCRdb table keeps only in-frame clones and is missing some. Of some 87,000 clones listed, around 90% were seen once; the top ten hold about 0.38%. CDR1 is SGHDT, CDR2 YYEEEE, per germline. The CDR3 covers 15 residues. V shed 0 bases, J shed 5 bases, and the junction held 6 bases outside the gene matches. The source is a human donor in good health. This rearrangement joins TRBV5-6 to TRBJ2-5; TRBD1 matches at 8 bases. The source material was T cells isolated from PBMCs. This CDR3 is CASSLGQGLWETQYF. The DNA of the CDR3 is TGTGCCAGCAGCTTGGGACAGGGGTTATGGGAGACCCAGTACTTC. The variable domain in full, completed from reference TRBV5-6 and TRBJ2-5, reads DAGVTQSPTHLIKTRGQQVTLRCSPKSGHDTVSWYQQALGQGPQFIFQYYEEEERQRGNFPDRFSGHQFPNYSSELNVNALLLGDSALYLCASSLGQGLWETQYFGPGTRLLVL.